The 19 T cell receptor beta chains presented below share a single source sample, sequenced in a study of shared T cell receptors in the human thymus. Using immunoSEQ multiplex PCR, the repertoire was profiled, and TCRdb retains in-frame clones only, with some absent. The sample has approximately 730,000 clones; 70% to 90% are singletons. The same data also contributed to another study, on human thymus T cells.

Material for sequencing was thymocytes. The receptors originated from a girl younger than two with a congenital heart defect.

DNA for the CDR3: TGTGCCAGCAGCTTGCATCGACGGGGGGGCCCCAATGAGCAGTTCTTC. This gives the protein CASSLHRRGGPNEQFF. The rearrangement uses TRBV5-6 and TRBJ2-1, with TRBD2 matching over 8 bases. The germline CDR1 and CDR2 sequences are SGHDT and YYEEEE. Trimming removed 1 base from V and 6 bases from J; junction bases left unmatched: 9. The CDR3 totals 16 residues.

The count of this clone is one. The rearrangement links TRBV9 to TRBJ2-3, with TRBD2 matching 13 bases. CDR3 length: 19 residues. V shed 0 bases and J 4 bases; nucleotides not matched to a gene: 11. The germline gives CDR1 SGDLS, CDR2 YYNGEE. The CDR3 is CASSVVGTSGVASADTQYF. The CDR3 DNA follows: TGTGCCAGCAGCGTAGTTGGGACTAGCGGGGTGGCTAGCGCAGATACGCAGTATTTT.

This clone was found a few times. The V call is TRBV7-2, the J call TRBJ2-1; 7 positions match TRBD1. The CDR3 totals 14 residues. V dropped 3 bases and J dropped 6; count of bases not matched to a gene: 5. Germline-derived CDR1 and CDR2 are SGHTA and FQGNSA. In DNA form, the CDR3 reads TGTGCCAGCAGCTTCAAGGGGGCGGTCAATGAGCAGTTCTTC. Its translation: CASSFKGAVNEQFF. Complete variable domain (other parts from reference TRBV7-2 and TRBJ2-1): GAGVSQSPSNKVTEKGKDVELRCDPISGHTALYWYRQSLGQGLEFLIYFQGNSAPDKSGLPSDRFSAERTGGSVSTLTIQRTQQEDSAVYLCASSFKGAVNEQFFGPGTRLTVL.

The chain is built from TRBV6-5 and TRBJ2-2; 8 bases line up with TRBD1. This CDR3 is 16 amino acids long. V lost 2 bases, J lost 1 base, and 3 bases stayed unmatched. Germline V gene sequence: CDR1 MNHEY, CDR2 SVGAGI. The CDR3 reads CASSYRGTGNTGELFF. The CDR3 DNA follows: TGTGCCAGCAGTTACCGAGGGACAGGGAACACCGGGGAGCTGTTTTTT.

The chain is built from TRBV11-3 and TRBJ2-3; TRBD1 agrees at 8 bases. Germline V gene data show CDR1 as SGHNT and CDR2 as YENEEA. V dropped 4 bases and J dropped 4; count of bases not matched to a gene: 19. This CDR3 has 19 residues. The CDR3 DNA sequence: TGTGCCAGCAGCTCGCCTACCGGGGAACGACAGGGGCAGGCAGATACGCAGTATTTT. Its translation is CASSSPTGERQGQADTQYF.

The DNA for the CDR3 is TGTGCCAGCAGCTTACCCCACGACAGGGGAAGGCCACCTGAAGCTTTCTTT. It specifies CASSLPHDRGRPPEAFF. The chain is built from TRBV7-9 and TRBJ1-1; 8 bases agree with TRBD1. The CDR3 loop spans 17 amino acids. Germline V lookup: CDR1 SEHNR, CDR2 FQNEAQ (reference sequence). The J segment lost 6 bases and the V segment lost 2 bases, leaving 14 bases of the junction unmatched.

V gene TRBV5-6 combines with J gene TRBJ1-2; possible D gene TRBD1, 6 bases. In germline, CDR1 is SGHDT, CDR2 YYEEEE. The CDR3 runs to 15 residues. The V end lost 3 bases, the J end lost 3 bases, and 15 bases lay between the germline ends. The CDR3 protein is CASSYVWGLYYGYTF. The CDR3 DNA is TGTGCCAGCAGCTACGTGTGGGGGCTCTACTATGGCTACACCTTC. The variable domain in full, with the rest retrieved from reference TRBV5-6 and TRBJ1-2, is DAGVTQSPTHLIKTRGQQVTLRCSPKSGHDTVSWYQQALGQGPQFIFQYYEEEERQRGNFPDRFSGHQFPNYSSELNVNALLLGDSALYLCASSYVWGLYYGYTFGSGTRLTVV.

This rearrangement joins TRBV4-1 to TRBJ2-4; 7 bases align to TRBD1. Germline CDR1 MGHRA, CDR2 YSYEKL. The CDR3 totals 16 residues. V lost 4 bases to trimming and J lost 2 bases; unmatched junction nucleotides: 8. The CDR3 bases are TGCGCCAGCAGCCGCACAGGGGTTATGCCCAAAAACATTCAGTACTTC. It yields the protein CASSRTGVMPKNIQYF.

The chain carries TRBV28 and TRBJ1-5; D gene unclear. Germline V gene lookup returns CDR1 MDHEN and CDR2 SYDVKM. CDR3 size: 13 residues. Trimming removed 5 bases from V and 4 bases from J, with 9 bases in between. CDR3 region: CASSRGSNQPQHF. Written as DNA, the CDR3 is TGTGCCAGCAGTCGCGGATCGAATCAGCCCCAGCATTTT.

The chain recombines TRBV5-1 with TRBJ1-6, with no clear D. The CDR3 is 16 amino acids. Trimming removed 3 bases at V and 3 bases at J, with 13 bases between. Germline CDR1 is SGHRS and CDR2 is YFSETQ. This CDR3 reads CASSSRRAHYNSPLHF. For the CDR3, the DNA is TGCGCCAGCAGCTCCCGGAGAGCTCACTATAATTCACCCCTCCACTTT.

This clone was observed a single time. The rearrangement joins TRBV7-2 to TRBJ2-3, with 9 bases lining up with TRBD1. CDR3 length equals 17 residues. Germline V gives CDR1 SGHTA, CDR2 FQGNSA. V lost 3 bases, J lost 2 bases, and 9 bases stayed unmatched. CDR3 in amino acids: CASSFGSGTGTTDTQYF. CDR3 bases: TGTGCCAGCAGCTTCGGCTCCGGGACAGGGACCACAGATACGCAGTATTTT.

This chain connects TRBV5-1 to TRBJ2-5; no clear D gene. The CDR3 consists of 14 residues. V was trimmed by 0 bases and J by 2 bases, leaving 8 bases between them. Germline CDR1 reads SGHRS; CDR2 reads YFSETQ. The CDR3 DNA is TGCGCCAGCAGCTTGGCTGCCCGGCAAGAGACCCAGTACTTC. Protein sequence: CASSLAARQETQYF.

The chain is built from TRBV6-7 and TRBJ1-2; D not resolved. TRBV6-7 is placed among ORFs of uncertain function. V was pared by 0 bases and J by 3 bases, with 29 bases between. The CDR3 is made up of 21 amino acids. The CDR3 region is CASSYSPRARAINEPDYGYTF. In nucleotides, the CDR3 is TGTGCCAGCAGTTACTCGCCCCGTGCCCGCGCCATTAATGAACCCGACTATGGCTACACCTTC.

The V call is TRBV7-9, the J call TRBJ1-2; no definite D call. The CDR3 spans 14 residues. Germline V gene sequence: CDR1 SEHNR, CDR2 FQNEAQ (reference sequence). V shed 4 bases and J shed 2 bases, with 11 bases lying between them. CDR3 sequence: CASSSGGQNYGYTF. The CDR3 DNA reads as TGTGCCAGCAGCTCTGGAGGCCAGAACTATGGCTACACCTTC.

This chain connects TRBV7-9 to TRBJ2-1, with 12 bases aligning to TRBD2. Germline CDR1 SEHNR, CDR2 FQNEAQ (reference sequence). With 2 bases clipped from V and 6 bases from J, the junction kept 8 bases outside the gene matches. The CDR3 runs to 17 residues. The CDR3 protein is CASSLWPSGGDVNEQFF. CDR3 nucleotide sequence: TGTGCCAGCAGCTTATGGCCTAGCGGGGGGGATGTCAATGAGCAGTTCTTC.

This clone was seen once. The rearrangement links TRBV5-1 to TRBJ1-6; D perhaps matches TRBD1 (6 bases). Germline V gene data show CDR1 as SGHRS and CDR2 as YFSETQ. V was shortened by 3 bases and J by 5 bases, with 12 bases between the two germline ends. The CDR3 extends over 15 amino acids. CDR3 sequence reads: CASSSTTGDNSPLHF. The CDR3 DNA reads TGCGCCAGCAGCTCGACGACAGGTGATAATTCACCCCTCCACTTT.

The chain employs TRBV19 and TRBJ2-1; 15 bases align to TRBD2. The length of the CDR3 is 16 residues. Germline trimming cut 6 bases from V and 6 bases from J; bases unmatched to any gene: 6. Germline V gene lookup returns CDR1 LNHDA and CDR2 SQIVND (reference sequence). In DNA, the CDR3 is TGTGCCAGTAGCCTAGGACTAGCGGGGGGGGGCAATGAGCAGTTCTTC. This translates into CASSLGLAGGGNEQFF.

The CDR3 loop is CASSYGGRGLEAFF. In DNA, the CDR3 is TGTGCCAGCAGTTACGGGGGCAGGGGGCTTGAAGCTTTCTTT. V is TRBV6-5 and J is TRBJ1-1; TRBD1 matches 8 bases. The germline V gene encodes CDR1 MNHEY and CDR2 SVGAGI. The CDR3 runs 14 residues. V lost 2 bases and J lost 7; bases outside the gene matches: 6.

The chain employs TRBV27 and TRBJ1-5; D uncertain. The length of the CDR3 is 16 residues. With 2 bases removed from V and 2 bases from J, the gap between germline ends came to 13 bases. Germline V gene sequence: CDR1 MNHEY, CDR2 SMNVEV (reference sequence). The CDR3 here is CASSLMGPDGNQPQHF. CDR3 DNA sequence: TGTGCCAGCAGTTTAATGGGCCCCGATGGCAATCAGCCCCAGCATTTT.